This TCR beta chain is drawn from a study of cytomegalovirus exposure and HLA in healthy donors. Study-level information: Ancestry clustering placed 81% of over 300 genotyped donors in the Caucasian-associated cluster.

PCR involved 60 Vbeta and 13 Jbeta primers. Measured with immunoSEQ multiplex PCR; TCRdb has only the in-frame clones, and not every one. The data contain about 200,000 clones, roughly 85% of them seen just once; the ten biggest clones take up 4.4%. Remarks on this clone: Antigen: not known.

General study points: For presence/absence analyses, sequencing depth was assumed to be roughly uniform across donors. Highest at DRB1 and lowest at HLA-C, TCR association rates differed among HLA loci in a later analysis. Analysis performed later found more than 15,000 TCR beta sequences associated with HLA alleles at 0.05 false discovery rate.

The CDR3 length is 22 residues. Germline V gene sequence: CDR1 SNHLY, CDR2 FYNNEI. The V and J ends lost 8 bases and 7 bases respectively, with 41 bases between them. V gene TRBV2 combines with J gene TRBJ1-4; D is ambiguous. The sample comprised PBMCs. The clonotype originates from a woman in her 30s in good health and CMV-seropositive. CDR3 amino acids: CASEAGPSLRGGIAWEGEKLFF. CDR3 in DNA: TGTGCCAGCGAAGCTGGCCCATCTCTGAGAGGAGGGATCGCGTGGGAGGGTGAAAAACTGTTTTTT.